Below are 4 T cell receptor beta chains sequenced from a single sample in a study of T cell repertoires in cytomegalovirus infection. TCRdb passed the reads through MiXCR, listing each CDR3 protein once. This table has 250,000 or so distinct CDR3 sequences, approximately 9.1% appearing once. The source material was PBMCs. The receptors here all came from a human donor in good health (CMV status not recorded). Some clones in this sample may be carry-over from other donors' samples.

Only a few counts were recorded for this clonotype. The chain carries TRBV4-3 and TRBJ1-6; 9 bases line up with TRBD1. This CDR3 region has 15 residues. Germline V gene lookup returns CDR1 LGHNA and CDR2 YSLEER. The V gene end was trimmed by 3 bases and the J gene end by 9 bases; junction bases not matched to a gene: 6. CDR3 DNA sequence: TGCGCCAGCAGCCAGGCCGGGACAGGGATTTCACCCCTCCACTTT. It encodes CASSQAGTGISPLHF.

This clonotype was found many times. The V and J genes are TRBV7-2 and TRBJ1-5, with no clear D. CDR3 length equals 15 residues. Germline V gene sequence: CDR1 SGHTA, CDR2 FQGNSA. Deletions cut 5 bases from V and 7 bases from J, with 18 bases between. CDR3 sequence reads: CASSPDGKSWQPQHF. CDR3 DNA sequence: TGTGCCAGCAGCCCGGACGGAAAGTCTTGGCAGCCCCAGCATTTT.

This clonotype was counted at least ten times. The V call is TRBV6-1, the J call TRBJ1-4; D is uncertain. Deletions cut 6 bases from V and 8 bases from J, with 13 bases between. This CDR3 is built from 13 residues. Germline CDR1 is MNHNS and CDR2 is SASEGT. CDR3 nucleotide sequence: TGTGCCAGCAGACGAGAGGGAGGGGAAAAACTGTTTTTT. This translates into CASRREGGEKLFF.

There are many counts of this clonotype. The V and J genes are TRBV7-2 and TRBJ1-1, with 7 bases identical to TRBD1. Trimming cost V 1 base and J 11 bases; bases outside gene matches: 7. This CDR3 contains 13 residues. The germline V gene encodes CDR1 SGHTA and CDR2 FQGNSA. DNA of the CDR3: TGTGCCAGCAGCTTAGACAGGGGAATGGCCGCTTTCTTT. Its protein product is CASSLDRGMAAFF.